The 24 T cell receptor beta chains given below trace back to one sample, sequenced in a study of Graves' ophthalmopathy and Graves' hyperthyroidism. RNA transcripts yielded amplified TCR beta CDR3 regions. HTBI primers primed a first-round RT-PCR, and a second-round multiplex PCR followed. Each CDR3 protein is one row after TCRdb ran MiXCR on the multiplex PCR reads. The table includes around 1,200,000 distinct CDR3 sequences, less than 45% detected once. Source material: peripheral blood or thyroid tissue (not recorded which). All receptors derive from an adult man with Graves' hyperthyroidism.

This clonotype showed up many times. The V and J genes are TRBV7-9 and TRBJ1-4; tentative D call: TRBD1 (5 bases). Trimming shortened V by 5 bases and J by 7 bases, and 17 bases separated the two germline ends. The CDR3 spans 15 residues. CDR1 and CDR2 from the germline V gene are SEHNR and FQNEAQ (reference sequence). CDR3 DNA sequence: TGTGCCAGCAGCCAGGGACTGATGCAAGGTGAAAAACTGTTTTTT. Its protein is CASSQGLMQGEKLFF.

The chain couples TRBV7-9 to TRBJ1-5, with 9 bases fitting TRBD1. Germline V gene data show CDR1 as SEHNR and CDR2 as FQNEAQ (reference sequence). Trimming cost V 5 bases and J 3 bases; bases outside gene matches: 20. The CDR3 has 20 residues. This CDR3 reads CASSPSSIERGQGINQPQHF. Written as DNA, the CDR3 is TGTGCCAGCAGCCCCAGCAGCATCGAGAGGGGACAGGGTATCAATCAGCCCCAGCATTTT.

This clonotype was recorded a few times. The junction does not match germline at one end; this may be a read error. The chain is built from TRBV10-2 and TRBJ2-7, with 9 bases identical to TRBD2. The CDR3 runs 13 residues. Germline V gene sequence: CDR1 WSHSY, CDR2 SAAADI. CDR3 loop: CASSPRTSDEQYF. The CDR3 nucleotides read TGTGCCAGCAGTCCCAGGACTAGCGACGAGCAGTACTTC.

As concerns this clonotype: The junction and the germline gene differ at one end; a read error may be behind it. The chain recombines TRBV25-1 with TRBJ1-5; D perhaps matches TRBD1 (5 bases). Germline assignment: CDR1 MGHDK and CDR2 SYGVNS. The CDR3 runs 15 residues. CDR3 sequence reads: CASSDRARSNQPHHF. The CDR3 DNA reads TGTGCCAGCAGTGACAGGGCGCGGAGCAATCAGCCCCACCATTTT.

For this clonotype: An end of the junction differs from the germline gene, which may be a read error. The CDR3 DNA sequence: TGTGCCAGTAGTGAACATGGCGTGAACACTGAAGCTTTCTTT. It encodes CASSEHGVNTEAFF. This chain links TRBV25-1 with TRBJ1-1; the D is unclear. This CDR3 contains 14 residues. The germline gives CDR1 MGHDK, CDR2 SYGVNS.

The V gene is TRBV5-1, the J gene TRBJ1-5; 8 bases map to TRBD1. The V gene's germline CDR1 is SGHRS and CDR2 YFSETQ. This CDR3 comprises 15 residues. The J segment lost 1 base and the V segment lost 9 bases, leaving 9 bases of the junction unmatched. The CDR3 spells CATEAWTGSNQPQHF. Here the CDR3 DNA reads TGCGCCACCGAGGCTTGGACAGGGAGCAATCAGCCCCAGCATTTT.

The J gene is TRBJ1-2, the V gene TRBV15; 7 nucleotides line up with TRBD1. After removal of 3 bases from V and 3 bases from J, the junction contained 10 bases not matched to a gene. Germline-derived CDR1 and CDR2 are LNHNV and YYDKDF (reference sequence). This CDR3 contains 16 residues. DNA of the CDR3: TGTGCCACCAGCAGCTTACAGGGGCAAAGAGACTATGGCTACACCTTC. This translates into CATSSLQGQRDYGYTF.

In its sample, this clonotype was seen many times. CDR3 nucleotides: TGTGCCAGTAGTATAGCTGGGGGGAACACTGAAGCTTTCTTT. Its protein is CASSIAGGNTEAFF. This chain connects TRBV19 to TRBJ1-1; TRBD1 is a possible D gene (5 bases). V was trimmed by 1 base and J by 1 base, leaving 7 bases between them. The CDR3 consists of 14 residues. Germline V gives CDR1 LNHDA, CDR2 SQIVND (reference sequence).

The chain carries TRBV5-4 and TRBJ1-2, with D perhaps matching TRBD1 (6 bases). The V end lost 4 bases, the J end lost 10 bases, and 17 bases lay between the germline ends. Germline assignment: CDR1 SGHNT and CDR2 YYREEE (reference sequence). This CDR3 region has 13 residues. CDR3 residues: CASSRSGGYDYTF. The CDR3 nucleotides read TGTGCCAGCAGCCGCAGCGGGGGCTACGACTACACCTTC.

The rearrangement links TRBV27 to TRBJ2-7, with 7 bases lining up with TRBD1. CDR3 length: 14 amino acids. V was pared by 5 bases and J by 3 bases, with 7 bases of the junction left unmatched. Per germline, CDR1 MNHEY and CDR2 SMNVEV (reference sequence). The CDR3 is CASSRPDRYYEQYF. The DNA of the CDR3 is TGTGCCAGCAGTCGACCGGACAGGTACTACGAGCAGTACTTC.

This chain joins TRBV19 and TRBJ2-5, with 8 bases fitting TRBD2. The CDR3 extends over 17 amino acids. Germline CDR1 and CDR2: LNHDA and SQIVND (reference sequence). With 3 bases clipped from V and 2 bases from J, the junction kept 11 bases outside the gene matches. For the CDR3, the DNA is TGTGCCAGTAGTATTGACGGGAGGGCCTCGAAGCAAGAGACCCAGTACTTC. Translating gives CASSIDGRASKQETQYF.

This clonotype showed up many times. V is TRBV5-1 and J is TRBJ1-4; 9 nucleotides line up with TRBD1. Trimming cost V 0 bases and J 8 bases; bases outside gene matches: 2. The CDR3 runs to 14 residues. Germline V gene lookup returns CDR1 SGHRS and CDR2 YFSETQ. CDR3 region: CASSLGTGDEKLFF. In DNA form, the CDR3 reads TGCGCCAGCAGCTTGGGGACAGGGGACGAAAAACTGTTTTTT.

Comment on this clonotype: The conserved phenylalanine or tryptophan normally closing the CDR3 is absent here, so this likely arose from a read error. J is TRBJ2-7 and V is TRBV11-2; D is ambiguous. Germline V CDR1 and CDR2: SGHAT, FQNNGV. The CDR3 has 9 amino acids. Trimming shortened V by 4 bases and J by 10 bases, and 5 bases separated the two germline ends. As DNA, the CDR3 is TGTGCCAGCAGCTGGGGACAGTACTAC. Amino acid sequence: CASSWGQYY.

The V and J genes are TRBV10-3 and TRBJ1-5; 11 bases fit TRBD1. This CDR3 contains 14 residues. Germline CDR1 and CDR2: ENHRY and SYGVKD. The ends lost 8 bases at V and 8 bases at J; junction bases unmatched: 8. CDR3: CAIGGQGGGEPQHF. The CDR3 nucleotides read TGTGCCATCGGGGGACAGGGGGGTGGGGAGCCCCAGCATTTT.

This clonotype came up a few times. The rearrangement links TRBV27 to TRBJ1-5; the D is unclear. In germline, CDR1 is MNHEY, CDR2 SMNVEV (reference sequence). CDR3 length: 13 amino acids. Between the trimmed V and J ends, which lost 7 bases and 0 bases, there was a span of 7 bases. CDR3 sequence reads: CASTSYSNQPQHF. CDR3 in DNA: TGTGCCAGCACCTCTTATAGCAATCAGCCCCAGCATTTT.

This clonotype was seen more than once but under ten times. The genes are TRBV7-8 and TRBJ2-7; D remains ambiguous. Between the trimmed V and J ends, which lost 3 bases and 0 bases, there was a span of 6 bases. This CDR3 is built from 13 residues. From germline, CDR1 is SGHVS and CDR2 FQNEAQ. The CDR3, as DNA: TGTGCCAGCAGCTTCACAAACTCCTACGAGCAGTACTTC. Its translation: CASSFTNSYEQYF. Together with reference TRBV7-8 and TRBJ2-7, the CDR3 gives the full variable domain: GAGVSQSPRYKVAKRGQDVALRCDPISGHVSLFWYQQALGQGPEFLTYFQNEAQLDKSGLPSDRFFAERPEGSVSTLKIQRTQQEDSAVYLCASSFTNSYEQYFGPGTRLTVT.

The rearrangement uses TRBV11-2 and TRBJ2-2, with D perhaps matching TRBD1 (5 bases). V lost 5 bases and J lost 4, with 14 bases in between. The CDR3 contains 15 residues. CDR1 and CDR2 from the germline V gene are SGHAT and FQNNGV. CDR3 residues: CASSAAGSRTGELFF. The CDR3 DNA follows: TGTGCCAGCAGCGCCGCAGGGTCCCGCACCGGGGAGCTGTTTTTT.

The table lists this clonotype with a few counts. The V and J genes are TRBV20-1 and TRBJ1-4, with 11 bases that match TRBD1. This CDR3 comprises 16 residues. The germline CDR1 and CDR2 sequences are DFQATT and SNEGSKA (reference sequence). V was pared by 3 bases and J by 8 bases, with 11 bases of the junction left unmatched. The CDR3 sequence: CSASSAAGQGVEKLFF. In DNA form, the CDR3 reads TGCAGTGCTAGCTCCGCGGCGGGACAGGGGGTAGAAAAACTGTTTTTT.

The V gene is TRBV2, the J gene TRBJ2-7; D is unclear. The length of the CDR3 is 15 residues. The V end lost 1 base, the J end lost 7 bases, and 17 bases lay between the germline ends. Germline V gene data show CDR1 as SNHLY and CDR2 as FYNNEI. DNA of the CDR3: TGTGCCAGCAGTGAAGAGAGTGGCAGGTTGGGGGAGCAGTACTTC. Amino acids: CASSEESGRLGEQYF.

The chain combines TRBV24-1 with TRBJ2-7; 9 nucleotides match TRBD1. J gave up 4 bases and V 12 bases, and 12 bases lay outside the gene matches. Germline V gene sequence: CDR1 KGHDR, CDR2 SFDVKD. CDR3 length equals 14 residues. This chain's CDR3 is CAFTGTGIRYEQYF. DNA of the CDR3: TGTGCCTTTACCGGGACAGGGATACGGTACGAGCAGTACTTC.

This rearrangement joins TRBV9 to TRBJ1-4; TRBD1 might be the D (5 bases). The CDR3 is made up of 15 amino acids. From germline, CDR1 is SGDLS and CDR2 YYNGEE. Deletions cut 4 bases from V and 12 bases from J, with 22 bases between. DNA for the CDR3: TGTGCCAGCAGCCAATCGGGGCCTTTGGAAGAAGAACTGTTTTTT. It yields the protein CASSQSGPLEEELFF. The full variable domain, with the rest looked up from reference TRBV9 and TRBJ1-4, is DSGVTQTPKHLITATGQRVTLRCSPRSGDLSVYWYQQSLDQGLQFLIQYYNGEERAKGNILERFSAQQFPDLHSELNLSSLELGDSALYFCASSQSGPLEEELFFGSGTQLSVL.

This clonotype was seen repeatedly, ten times or more. The rearrangement joins TRBV2 to TRBJ1-1; perhaps TRBD1 as D (5 bases). CDR3 length equals 12 residues. Trimming stripped 4 bases from V and 8 bases from J, with 11 bases between. Germline V lookup: CDR1 SNHLY, CDR2 FYNNEI. The DNA for the CDR3 is TGTGCCAGCAGTGGGGGGGGACGCGAAGCTTTCTTT. The encoded protein is CASSGGGREAFF.

The chain uses TRBV14 and TRBJ2-5; 9 nucleotides align to TRBD1. CDR1 and CDR2 from the germline V gene are SGHDN and FVKESK. Trimming removed 1 base from V and 7 bases from J; junction bases left unmatched: 1. CDR3 length equals 13 residues. The CDR3 loop is CASSQADRGTQYF. The CDR3 region has the DNA TGTGCCAGCAGCCAAGCGGACAGGGGGACCCAGTACTTC.

This clonotype has more than one count but fewer than ten. This rearrangement joins TRBV13 to TRBJ1-2, with TRBD1 matching over 7 bases. This CDR3 is 15 amino acids long. V gave up 1 base and J gave up 4 bases; unmatched junction bases: 6. CDR1 and CDR2 (germline): PRHDT, FYEKMQ (reference sequence). Here the CDR3 reads CASSLDRGQSYGYTF. DNA of the CDR3: TGTGCCAGCAGCTTAGACAGGGGACAATCCTATGGCTACACCTTC.